One sample yielded the 32 T cell receptor beta chains listed below, sequenced in a study of cytomegalovirus exposure and HLA in healthy donors. Primers included in the PCR were 60 Vbeta and 13 Jbeta primers. The data were produced by immunoSEQ multiplex PCR, yet TCRdb's version contains in-frame clones alone and is incomplete. The data contain some 110,000 clones, 79% of them singletons. The sequencing input was PBMCs. These receptor sequences come from a man aged 25 to 40 in good health and CMV-seropositive.

The chain joins TRBV6-6 to TRBJ1-2; the match to TRBD1 covers 8 bases. V lost 7 bases to trimming and J lost 4 bases; unmatched junction nucleotides: 11. Looked up from germline, CDR1 is MNHNY and CDR2 is SVGAGI (reference sequence). The CDR3 length is 15 residues. CDR3 loop: CASTATGGGIYGYTF. DNA of the CDR3: TGTGCCAGCACCGCCACAGGGGGGGGAATCTATGGCTACACCTTC.

This chain links TRBV12-5 with TRBJ2-5, with 7 bases matching TRBD2. With the DNA end fitting TRBJ2-7 better, the J assignment may be wrong. Germline CDR1 LGHNT, CDR2 FRNRAP. This CDR3 spans 17 amino acids. The CDR3 bases are TGTGCTAGTGGTTTGGACGGACTAGGCTTCCTCTCCTACGAGCAGTACTTC. Translation gives CASGLDGLGFLSYEQYF.

V and J are TRBV6-5 and TRBJ2-7; D is possibly TRBD1 (5 bases). The ends were cut back, 0 bases at V and 0 bases at J, with 12 bases in the middle. The CDR3 sequence is 16 residues long. Germline CDR1 MNHEY, CDR2 SVGAGI. The CDR3 protein is CASSYSMGLSSYEQYF. CDR3 DNA: TGTGCCAGCAGTTACTCGATGGGGCTAAGCTCCTACGAGCAGTACTTC.

This clone was recorded a few times. This rearrangement joins TRBV27 to TRBJ2-3, with 10 bases aligning to TRBD1. With 10 bases clipped from V and 1 base from J, the junction kept 8 bases outside the gene matches. Germline V gene lookup returns CDR1 MNHEY and CDR2 SMNVEV (reference sequence). CDR3 size: 15 residues. The CDR3 region has the DNA TGTGCCACCGGACCGGGACAGGGGCGCACAGATACGCAGTATTTT. Protein sequence: CATGPGQGRTDTQYF.

The gene calls are TRBV5-4 and TRBJ2-3; 11 bases are a match to TRBD2. The germline V gene has CDR1 SGHNT and CDR2 YYREEE (reference sequence). The CDR3 is made up of 15 amino acids. V shed 6 bases, J shed 4 bases, and the junction held 7 bases outside the gene matches. The CDR3 loop is CASTSTSGKADTQYF. The CDR3 DNA reads TGTGCCAGCACCTCGACTAGCGGGAAAGCAGATACGCAGTATTTT.

This chain connects TRBV28 to TRBJ2-5; the D gene is possibly TRBD2 (5 bases). The germline gives CDR1 MDHEN, CDR2 SYDVKM. This CDR3 is built from 14 residues. Between the trimmed V and J ends, which lost 5 bases and 4 bases, there was a span of 14 bases. The CDR3 nucleotides are TGTGCCAGCAGTCTACCCGGGGTTGCAGAGACCCAGTACTTC. This sequence encodes CASSLPGVAETQYF.

The gene calls are TRBV5-5 and TRBJ1-4; D is possibly TRBD1 (5 bases). Germline CDR1 and CDR2: SGHKS and YYEKEE (reference sequence). The CDR3 is made up of 13 amino acids. Deletions cut 4 bases from V and 4 bases from J, with 8 bases between. DNA for the CDR3: TGTGCCAGCAGCCCCGACAGTAATGAAAAACTGTTTTTT. Its translation is CASSPDSNEKLFF.

CDR3 residues: CASSEVAGGLNSAGYTF. CDR3 nucleotides: TGTGCCAGCAGTGAAGTGGCAGGGGGCTTGAACTCGGCAGGCTACACCTTC. The rearrangement uses TRBV6-1 and TRBJ1-2; 8 bases are shared with TRBD1. Germline trimming cut 1 base from V and 8 bases from J; bases unmatched to any gene: 15. The V gene's germline CDR1 is MNHNS and CDR2 SASEGT. CDR3 size: 17 residues.

V gene TRBV18 combines with J gene TRBJ2-1; D is perhaps TRBD2 (5 bases). Germline V gene data show CDR1 as KGHSH and CDR2 as LQKENI. The CDR3 runs to 17 residues. The V and J ends lost 0 bases and 0 bases respectively, with 12 bases between them. The chain's CDR3 is CASSPPNQRISYNEQFF. CDR3 bases: TGTGCCAGCTCACCACCAAATCAGCGGATCTCCTACAATGAGCAGTTCTTC. The full variable domain, its missing parts supplied by reference TRBV18 and TRBJ2-1, is NAGVMQNPRHLVRRRGQEARLRCSPMKGHSHVYWYRQLPEEGLKFMVYLQKENIIDESGMPKERFSAEFPKEGPSILRIQQVVRGDSAAYFCASSPPNQRISYNEQFFGPGTRLTVL.

V gene TRBV7-2 combines with J gene TRBJ2-2; the D gene is possibly TRBD1 (6 bases). CDR1 SGHTA and CDR2 FQGNSA come from the germline V gene. V was pared by 5 bases and J by 3 bases, with 16 bases between. The CDR3 totals 16 residues. CDR3: CASSNFDTGYTGELFF. The CDR3 region has the DNA TGTGCCAGCAGCAACTTCGATACAGGGTACACCGGGGAGCTGTTTTTT. Based on the CDR3 plus reference TRBV7-2 and TRBJ2-2, the full variable domain is GAGVSQSPSNKVTEKGKDVELRCDPISGHTALYWYRQSLGQGLEFLIYFQGNSAPDKSGLPSDRFSAERTGGSVSTLTIQRTQQEDSAVYLCASSNFDTGYTGELFFGEGSRLTVL.

This rearrangement joins TRBV19 to TRBJ1-1, with TRBD1 identical over 12 bases. V was pared by 6 bases and J by 4 bases, with 3 bases of the junction left unmatched. The germline V gene has CDR1 LNHDA and CDR2 SQIVND (reference sequence). CDR3 length: 14 amino acids. The CDR3 DNA sequence: TGTGCCAGTAGGGGACAGGGGGCGGCCACTGAAGCTTTCTTT. Translation: CASRGQGAATEAFF.

This clone was counted many times. The rearrangement links TRBV15 to TRBJ2-3, with D tentatively TRBD1 (5 bases). There are 17 residues in the CDR3. V lost 0 bases and J lost 4, with 17 bases in between. Germline-derived CDR1 and CDR2 are LNHNV and YYDKDF (reference sequence). The CDR3 DNA reads TGTGCCACCAGCAGAGATCAAGGGGCAGGACCCTCAGATACGCAGTATTTT. Translating it yields CATSRDQGAGPSDTQYF.

This sequence joins TRBV6-6 and TRBJ2-3; D might be TRBD1 (5 bases). V lost 5 bases and J 3 bases, leaving 9 bases between the germline ends. Germline CDR1 MNHNY, CDR2 SVGAGI (reference sequence). The CDR3 contains 13 residues. This CDR3 is CASSLHRTDTQYF. DNA for the CDR3: TGTGCCAGCAGTCTCCACAGGACAGATACGCAGTATTTT.

The V call is TRBV29-1, the J call TRBJ1-4; 8 bases map to TRBD1. V shed 7 bases, J shed 0 bases, and the junction held 4 bases outside the gene matches. The CDR3 covers 14 residues. CDR1 SQVTM and CDR2 ANQGSEA come from the germline V gene. The CDR3 protein is CSATGVPTNEKLFF. CDR3 nucleotides: TGCAGCGCGACAGGGGTACCAACTAATGAAAAACTGTTTTTT. The variable domain in full, with the rest retrieved from reference TRBV29-1 and TRBJ1-4, is SAVISQKPSRDICQRGTSLTIQCQVDSQVTMMFWYRQQPGQSLTLIATANQGSEATYESGFVIDKFPISRPNLTFSTLTVSNMSPEDSSIYLCSATGVPTNEKLFFGSGTQLSVL.

The genes are TRBV18 and TRBJ2-5; D ambiguous. The J call is doubtful: the DNA matches TRBJ2-7 better. CDR1 is KGHSH, CDR2 LQKENI, per germline. The CDR3 covers 13 residues. The chain's CDR3 is CASSPLGSYEQYF. CDR3 DNA: TGTGCCAGCTCACCACTCGGGTCCTACGAGCAGTACTTC.

J is TRBJ2-7 and V is TRBV27; TRBD2 might be the D (6 bases). V lost 8 bases and J lost 4, with 18 bases in between. Germline loops: CDR1 MNHEY, CDR2 SMNVEV (reference sequence). CDR3 size: 14 residues. CDR3 DNA sequence: TGTGCCAGCGGACCGGGACTTAGTCTGTACGAGCAGTACTTC. Translated: CASGPGLSLYEQYF.

The chain links TRBV9 to TRBJ1-3, with D tentatively TRBD1 (6 bases). Germline V lookup: CDR1 SGDLS, CDR2 YYNGEE. The CDR3 loop spans 16 amino acids. V was cut by 4 bases and J by 4 bases, with 18 bases left in between. The DNA of the CDR3 is TGTGCCAGCAGCACCCCCAACAGGGTCCCCGGAAACACCATATATTTT. Translation gives CASSTPNRVPGNTIYF.

V is TRBV5-4 and J is TRBJ2-7, with 7 bases identical to TRBD1. The V gene end was trimmed by 5 bases and the J gene end by 5 bases; junction bases not matched to a gene: 10. Germline V gives CDR1 SGHNT, CDR2 YYREEE (reference sequence). CDR3 length equals 14 residues. The DNA of the CDR3 is TGTGCCAGCAGTACCCTGACAGGGCGGCACGAGCAGTACTTC. Translating it yields CASSTLTGRHEQYF.

The V call is TRBV18, the J call TRBJ1-4, with 8 nucleotides matching TRBD1. Per germline, CDR1 KGHSH and CDR2 LQKENI. This CDR3 is 14 amino acids long. The V gene end was trimmed by 5 bases and the J gene end by 8 bases; junction bases not matched to a gene: 7. The CDR3 DNA is TGTGCCAGCTCAAGGGGACAGGCGGGGGAAAAACTGTTTTTT. Its protein is CASSRGQAGEKLFF.

This chain links TRBV7-9 with TRBJ1-2; a possible D gene is TRBD1 (6 bases). The V gene lost 5 bases and the J gene lost 4 bases, with 17 bases spanning the gap. Germline V gene data show CDR1 as SEHNR and CDR2 as FQNEAQ (reference sequence). This CDR3 region has 15 residues. In DNA, the CDR3 is TGTGCCAGCAGCCGGGAGGGGGGGATACTCTATGGCTACACCTTC. Residues: CASSREGGILYGYTF. Complete variable domain (other parts from reference TRBV7-9 and TRBJ1-2): DTGVSQNPRHKITKRGQNVTFRCDPISEHNRLYWYRQTLGQGPEFLTYFQNEAQLEKSRLLSDRFSAERPKGSFSTLEIQRTEQGDSAMYLCASSREGGILYGYTFGSGTRLTVV.

The chain carries TRBV14 and TRBJ2-4; D unclear. The V and J ends lost 0 bases and 3 bases respectively, with 3 bases between them. The CDR3 is 13 amino acids. In germline, CDR1 is SGHDN, CDR2 FVKESK. The CDR3 reads CASSQDNKNIQYF. CDR3 sequence (DNA): TGTGCCAGCAGCCAAGACAACAAAAACATTCAGTACTTC.

The genes are TRBV4-1 and TRBJ1-4, with TRBD1 identical over 8 bases. Germline V gene sequence: CDR1 MGHRA, CDR2 YSYEKL. CDR3 length: 14 amino acids. Losses at the gene ends were 0 bases for V and 7 bases for J; bases not matched to a gene: 1. Written as DNA, the CDR3 is TGCGCCAGCAGCCAAGACAGGGGGCGTGAAAAACTGTTTTTT. Its protein product is CASSQDRGREKLFF.

This clone came up a few times. The chain has TRBV7-9 and TRBJ1-2; 8 bases agree with TRBD1. Germline CDR1 is SEHNR and CDR2 is FQNEAQ (reference sequence). The V segment lost 3 bases and the J segment 8 bases; nucleotides outside the gene matches: 8. CDR3 size: 14 residues. The CDR3 DNA sequence: TGTGCCAGCAGCTTGGACAGGGAGGAAGGGGGCTACACCTTC. Translating it yields CASSLDREEGGYTF.

The chain combines TRBV27 with TRBJ2-7; TRBD1 matches at 8 bases. This CDR3 is built from 14 residues. Germline CDR1 is MNHEY and CDR2 is SMNVEV (reference sequence). J gave up 2 bases and V 5 bases, and 5 bases lay outside the gene matches. CDR3 loop: CASSPDRVTYEQYF. CDR3 in DNA: TGTGCCAGCAGTCCGGACAGGGTAACCTACGAGCAGTACTTC.

V is TRBV5-1 and J is TRBJ1-6, with D perhaps matching TRBD1 (5 bases). CDR1 SGHRS and CDR2 YFSETQ come from the germline V gene. V lost 0 bases and J 9 bases, leaving 10 bases between the germline ends. The CDR3 covers 14 residues. The CDR3 nucleotides read TGCGCCAGCAGCTTGGACCAGGGAGGTTCACCCCTCCACTTT. It codes for CASSLDQGGSPLHF.

The chain carries TRBV29-1 and TRBJ2-3; TRBD2 aligns across 10 bases. The CDR3 sequence is 15 residues long. Germline trimming cut 7 bases from V and 2 bases from J; bases unmatched to any gene: 9. Looked up from germline, CDR1 is SQVTM and CDR2 is ANQGSEA. The CDR3 loop is CSDTAGGLATDTQYF. Here the CDR3 DNA reads TGCAGCGATACAGCGGGGGGGCTGGCCACAGATACGCAGTATTTT.

CDR3 bases: TGTGCCAGCAGCTTACTAGCAGGGGGCGCGATTAATGGCTACACCTTC. This translates into CASSLLAGGAINGYTF. This sequence joins TRBV5-6 and TRBJ1-2; 8 bases fit TRBD1. Germline CDR1 and CDR2: SGHDT and YYEEEE. CDR3 length equals 16 residues. With V trimmed by 2 bases and J by 6 bases, 12 bases remained unmatched.

The genes are TRBV4-1 and TRBJ2-7; TRBD1 aligns across 10 bases. Germline assignment: CDR1 MGHRA and CDR2 YSYEKL. The CDR3 has 17 amino acids. Germline trimming cut 4 bases from V and 4 bases from J; bases unmatched to any gene: 13. The CDR3 bases are TGCGCCAGCAGCCGCCAACTACCGGGACAGGGGACTTACGAGCAGTACTTC. Translated: CASSRQLPGQGTYEQYF.

V usage is TRBV10-3 and J usage is TRBJ2-5, with a tentative D call TRBD1 (7 bases). The V end lost 3 bases, the J end lost 11 bases, and 22 bases lay between the germline ends. CDR3 length: 15 residues. Germline V gene sequence: CDR1 ENHRY, CDR2 SYGVKD. DNA of the CDR3: TGTGCCATCAGTGATCTGGACAGGACTAAGGTAGAGCAGTACTTC. It translates to CAISDLDRTKVEQYF.

In its sample, this clone was seen a few times. The chain recombines TRBV5-1 with TRBJ2-6; TRBD2 matches at 7 bases. CDR3 length equals 19 residues. With 0 bases clipped from V and 0 bases from J, the junction kept 9 bases outside the gene matches. CDR1 and CDR2 from the germline V gene are SGHRS and YFSETQ. The CDR3 reads CASSLAASGGSSGANVLTF. DNA for the CDR3: TGCGCCAGCAGCTTGGCGGCTAGCGGAGGTAGCTCTGGGGCCAACGTCCTGACTTTC.

The chain couples TRBV7-2 to TRBJ2-2; 9 bases align to TRBD2. CDR1 and CDR2 (germline): SGHTA, FQGNSA. CDR3 size: 15 residues. Trimming at V came to 3 bases and at J to 8 bases, leaving 7 bases not matched to a gene. The chain's CDR3 is CASSFFVAGAGELFF. CDR3 nucleotides: TGTGCCAGCAGCTTTTTCGTAGCGGGAGCTGGGGAGCTGTTTTTT.

J is TRBJ1-5 and V is TRBV6-5, with 7 bases identical to TRBD1. Trimming took 4 bases from V and 2 from J; bases not matched to a gene: 8. The CDR3 is 16 amino acids. CDR1 MNHEY and CDR2 SVGAGI come from the germline V gene. CDR3 protein: CASSLIGGAGNQPQHF. CDR3 sequence (DNA): TGTGCCAGCAGTTTGATAGGGGGCGCAGGCAATCAGCCCCAGCATTTT.